This T cell receptor (beta chain) originates from a study of blood T cells in healthy people across ages. On this clonotype: Its antigen is unidentified.

The germline V gene has CDR1 ENHRY and CDR2 SYGVKD. The CDR3 is 13 residues long. Trimming took 8 bases from V and 7 from J; bases not matched to a gene: 5. Next came a second PCR, run for about 6 to 12 cycles, which used a sample-barcoded 5' primer along with a J-beta primer mix. TCRdb processed the 5' RACE reads anew with MiXCR; each CDR3 protein has one entry. Of around 1,100,000 distinct CDR3 sequences detected, roughly two fifths appear once; the ten largest clones hold around 12%. Study findings and constraints: When one million T cells were used, diversity estimates were thought to be underestimates. Donor CMV infection status was unknown, possibly confounding age-related changes in expanded clonotypes.

The source material was blood. The V gene is TRBV10-3, the J gene TRBJ1-6; 7 nucleotides agree with TRBD1. The source of this sequence is a man aged 18 to 30 in good health. CDR3 sequence reads: CAIRDSENSPLHF. The CDR3 nucleotides are TGTGCCATCCGGGACAGCGAGAATTCACCCCTCCACTTT.